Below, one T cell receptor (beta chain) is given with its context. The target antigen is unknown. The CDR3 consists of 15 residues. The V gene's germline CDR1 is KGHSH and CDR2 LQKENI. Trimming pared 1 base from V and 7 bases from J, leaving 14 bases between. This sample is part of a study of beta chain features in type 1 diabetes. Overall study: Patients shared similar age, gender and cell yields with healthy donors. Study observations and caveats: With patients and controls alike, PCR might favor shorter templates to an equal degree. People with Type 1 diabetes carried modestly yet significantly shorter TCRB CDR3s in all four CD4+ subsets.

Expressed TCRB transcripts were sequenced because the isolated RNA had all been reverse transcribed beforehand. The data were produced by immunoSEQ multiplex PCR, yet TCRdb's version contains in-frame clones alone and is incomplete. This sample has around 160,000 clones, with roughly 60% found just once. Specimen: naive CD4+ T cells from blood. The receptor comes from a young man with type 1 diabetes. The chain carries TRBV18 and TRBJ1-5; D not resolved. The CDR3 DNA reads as TGTGCCAGCTCACCACGATCCGGGGAGGGCCAGCCCCAGCATTTT. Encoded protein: CASSPRSGEGQPQHF. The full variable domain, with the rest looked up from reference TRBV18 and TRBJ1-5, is NAGVMQNPRHLVRRRGQEARLRCSPMKGHSHVYWYRQLPEEGLKFMVYLQKENIIDESGMPKERFSAEFPKEGPSILRIQQVVRGDSAAYFCASSPRSGEGQPQHFGDGTRLSIL.